A selection of T cell receptor beta chains follows, all from one sample in a study of blood T cell repertoires in COVID-19. The table came from immunoSEQ multiplex PCR; TCRdb's copy has only in-frame clones and leaves some out. The sample has 300,000 to 350,000 clones; approximately 89% are singletons. Sequencing input: peripheral blood. The receptor source for this set is a woman aged 55 to 70 with COVID-19, enrolled during active disease. CDR3s include the opening cysteine and the closing phenylalanine or tryptophan. D genes are given only for firm matches. The listing skips clone size in some rows; elsewhere it reads once, few, many or a size class.

clone size	D gene	J gene	V gene	CDR3 protein	CDR3 DNA
NA	TRBD2	TRBJ2-7	TRBV27	CASRPTKGTSYSYEQYF	TGTGCCAGCAGGCCAACAAAAGGGACTAGCTACTCCTACGAGCAGTACTTC
once	TRBD1	TRBJ1-2	TRBV30	CAWSVTGTGYGYTF	TGTGCCTGGAGTGTAACCGGGACAGGGTATGGCTACACCTTC
once	NA	TRBJ2-6	TRBV19	CASSIGPGGAGANVLTF	TGTGCCAGTAGTATAGGGCCCGGCGGGGCTGGGGCCAACGTCCTGACTTTC
few	NA	TRBJ2-1	TRBV5-1	CASSLRDEQFF	TGCGCCAGCAGCTTGCGCGATGAGCAGTTCTTC
NA	TRBD1	TRBJ1-1	TRBV6-5	CASSNSRQGVEAFF	TGTGCCAGCAGTAACTCGAGACAGGGTGTCGAAGCTTTCTTT
NA	NA	TRBJ1-2	TRBV15	CATSRDRGHNYGYTF	TGTGCCACCAGCAGAGACAGGGGACATAACTATGGCTACACCTTC
NA	NA	TRBJ1-3	TRBV6-5	CASRPSGSGNTIYF	TGTGCCAGCAGGCCCTCGGGCTCTGGAAACACCATATATTTT
NA	TRBD1	TRBJ2-3	TRBV18	CASSTGGGTDTQYF	TGTGCCAGCTCAACAGGGGGTGGCACAGATACGCAGTATTTT
once	NA	TRBJ2-3	TRBV5-6	CASSLFATAETDTQYF	TGTGCCAGCAGCTTGTTCGCGACCGCGGAAACAGATACGCAGTATTTT
once	NA	TRBJ1-2	TRBV6-5	CASSYSGTRRYTF	TGTGCCAGCAGTTACTCCGGGACACGGCGCTACACCTTC
NA	TRBD1	TRBJ1-2	TRBV19	CASSIAQGGYYGYTF	TGTGCCAGTAGTATAGCTCAAGGGGGCTACTATGGCTACACCTTC
NA	NA	TRBJ2-7	TRBV6-6	CASSYPTVSYEQYF	TGTGCCAGCAGTTACCCGACAGTATCCTACGAGCAGTACTTC
NA	NA	TRBJ1-3	TRBV7-9	CASSLGFGGNTIYF	TGTGCCAGCAGCTTAGGGTTCGGTGGAAACACCATATATTTT
once	NA	TRBJ1-1	TRBV19	CASSIDRGHLIMNTEAFF	TGTGCCAGTAGTATAGATCGAGGACACCTAATCATGAACACTGAAGCTTTCTTT
few	NA	TRBJ2-7	TRBV2	CASSELSSESVEQYF	TGTGCCAGCAGTGAACTCTCTAGCGAATCGGTCGAGCAGTACTTC
NA	TRBD2	TRBJ2-7	TRBV5-4	CASSARERGAMSSYEQYF	TGTGCCAGCAGCGCCAGAGAGCGGGGGGCGATGAGCTCCTACGAGCAGTACTTC
NA	NA	TRBJ1-4	TRBV2	CASSEIQDLQEKLFF	TGTGCCAGCAGTGAAATACAGGACCTTCAAGAAAAACTGTTTTTT
NA	NA	TRBJ2-7	TRBV9	CASSVDYGSSYEQYF	TGTGCCAGCAGCGTAGATTATGGCTCTTCCTACGAGCAGTACTTC
NA	TRBD2	TRBJ2-1	TRBV3-1/TRBV3-2	CASSQVGRGGMNEQFF	TGTGCCAGCAGCCAAGTGGGGCGGGGGGGCATGAATGAGCAGTTCTTC
few	NA	TRBJ1-1	TRBV12-5	CASGLDYRDTYTEAFF	TGTGCTAGTGGTTTGGACTACCGGGACACCTACACTGAAGCTTTCTTT
NA	NA	TRBJ1-1	TRBV2	CATQRRNTEAFF	TGTGCCACCCAGCGGAGGAACACTGAAGCTTTCTTT
NA	NA	TRBJ2-5	TRBV7-3	CASSLRRRGETQYF	TGTGCCAGCAGCTTAAGACGGCGGGGAGAGACCCAGTACTTC
NA	NA	TRBJ1-2	TRBV20-1	CRVTRRYGYTF	TGCAGGGTGACGAGGAGGTATGGCTACACCTTC
NA	TRBD1	TRBJ1-2	TRBV18	CASSPGQGGYGYTF	TGTGCCAGCTCACCCGGACAGGGTGGCTATGGCTACACCTTC
NA	NA	TRBJ1-3	TRBV5-1	CASTDGVSGNTIYF	TGCGCCAGCACTGACGGGGTATCTGGAAACACCATATATTTT
NA	TRBD1	TRBJ1-2	TRBV7-2	CASSYRQGAASPGYTF	TGTGCCAGCAGCTACCGACAGGGGGCGGCGTCTCCGGGCTACACCTTC
once	NA	TRBJ1-1	TRBV5-1	CASAPWTRHPFARTEAFF	TGCGCCAGCGCCCCCTGGACAAGACACCCCTTCGCGCGCACTGAAGCTTTCTTT
NA	NA	TRBJ2-3	TRBV7-8	CASSPYSTDTQYF	TGTGCCAGCAGCCCCTATAGCACAGATACGCAGTATTTT
NA	TRBD1	TRBJ2-2	TRBV3-1/TRBV3-2	CASRHRDRVTGELFF	TGTGCCAGCAGGCACCGGGACAGGGTCACCGGGGAGCTGTTTTTT
NA	NA	TRBJ2-7	TRBV19	CASRGFDGSYEQYF	TGTGCCAGTAGGGGCTTCGACGGTTCCTACGAGCAGTACTTC
NA	TRBD1	TRBJ2-1	TRBV18	CASSPTGADNEQFF	TGTGCCAGCTCACCGACAGGGGCGGACAATGAGCAGTTCTTC
NA	NA	TRBJ1-3	TRBV6-5	CASRPNYSGNTIYF	TGTGCCAGCAGACCCAACTACTCTGGAAACACCATATATTTT
NA	NA	TRBJ1-3	TRBV15	CATSREINSGNTIYF	TGTGCCACCAGCAGAGAAATAAACTCTGGAAACACCATATATTTT
once	TRBD1	TRBJ2-7	TRBV7-9	CASSLGGGTGYEQYF	TGTGCCAGCAGCTTAGGAGGCGGGACAGGCTACGAGCAGTACTTC
NA	TRBD1	TRBJ1-2	TRBV3-1/TRBV3-2	CASSHSGGSSGYTF	TGTGCCAGCAGCCATTCAGGGGGTTCCTCTGGCTACACCTTC
NA	NA	TRBJ1-2	TRBV6-6	CASSSGVGPGYTF	TGTGCCAGCAGTTCAGGGGTAGGGCCCGGCTACACCTTC
NA	TRBD1	TRBJ2-1	TRBV6-6	CASSPRGQGSYNEQFF	TGTGCCAGCAGCCCCCGCGGACAGGGGAGCTACAATGAGCAGTTCTTC
NA	NA	TRBJ2-1	TRBV7-6	CASSLVGQYNNEQFF	TGTGCCAGCAGCTTAGTTGGGCAGTACAACAATGAGCAGTTCTTC
NA	NA	TRBJ2-1	TRBV5-1	CASSLGLVGGEQFF	TGCGCCAGCAGCTTGGGACTGGTTGGCGGTGAGCAGTTCTTC
NA	NA	TRBJ1-1	TRBV7-8	CASSLVVTQGHTEAFF	TGTGCCAGCAGCTTAGTCGTTACGCAGGGCCACACTGAAGCTTTCTTT
NA	NA	TRBJ1-6	TRBV28	CASSLGANSPLHF	TGTGCCAGCAGTTTAGGAGCTAATTCACCCCTCCACTTT
NA	TRBD1	TRBJ2-7	TRBV15	CATSSYRGSFTYEQYF	TGTGCCACCAGCAGCTACAGGGGGTCTTTCACCTACGAGCAGTACTTC
NA	NA	TRBJ1-2	TRBV7-3	CASSLRQIANYGYTF	TGTGCCAGCAGCTTACGACAGATAGCTAACTATGGCTACACCTTC
NA	NA	TRBJ1-1	TRBV6-1	CASSELSVNTEAFF	TGTGCCAGCAGTGAACTGTCAGTGAACACTGAAGCTTTCTTT
few	NA	TRBJ2-3	TRBV11-2	CASSLGQDTQYF	TGTGCCAGCAGCTTAGGCCAGGATACGCAGTATTTT
NA	NA	TRBJ1-1	TRBV7-3	CASSLTGTTEAFF	TGTGCCAGCAGCTTGACAGGTACAACTGAAGCTTTCTTT
NA	NA	TRBJ2-3	TRBV12-3/TRBV12-4	CASRRLDTQYF	TGTGCCAGCAGGAGGTTAGATACGCAGTATTTT
NA	TRBD1	TRBJ1-2	TRBV5-4	CASSPPGGQGVGGYTF	TGTGCCAGCAGCCCCCCGGGTGGGCAGGGGGTTGGTGGCTACACCTTC
NA	NA	TRBJ2-3	TRBV7-3	CASSPRAMSTDTQYF	TGTGCCAGCAGCCCCAGGGCCATGAGCACAGATACGCAGTATTTT